Presented here are 8 T cell receptor beta chains from one specimen sequenced in a study of identical twins. TCRdb called the 5' RACE reads again in MiXCR, with one record for every CDR3 protein. The sample carries 450,000 or so distinct CDR3 sequences, approximately 14% recorded once. This same sample was also part of a study on yellow fever vaccine responses in identical twins.

Specimen: CD4+ T cells sorted from blood. The receptors originated from a woman aged 18-30 years in good health.

The chain links TRBV30 to TRBJ2-7, with 7 nucleotides matching TRBD1. The CDR3 contains 14 residues. V trimming: 4 bases; J trimming: 2 bases; junction bases outside the gene matches: 8. Germline V gives CDR1 GTSNPN, CDR2 SVGIG (reference sequence). CDR3 coding DNA: TGTGCCTGGACCCCAGGGGGTACTCCCTACGAGCAGTACTTC. Its protein is CAWTPGGTPYEQYF.

This clonotype has only a few counts. The chain carries TRBV7-9 and TRBJ2-1; the match to TRBD2 covers 15 bases. CDR3 size: 16 residues. V gave up 3 bases and J gave up 7 bases; unmatched junction bases: 4. Germline loops: CDR1 SEHNR, CDR2 FQNEAQ (reference sequence). The DNA of the CDR3 is TGTGCCAGCAGCTTCGGGACTAGCGGGGGGCAAAATGAGCAGTTCTTC. The encoded protein is CASSFGTSGGQNEQFF.

This chain uses TRBV5-1 with TRBJ2-3, with no clear D. V was cut by 0 bases and J by 4 bases, with 12 bases left in between. Germline CDR1 reads SGHRS; CDR2 reads YFSETQ. This CDR3 is built from 15 residues. CDR3 region: CASSLAPSPADTQYF. DNA of the CDR3: TGCGCCAGCAGCTTGGCCCCGAGCCCCGCAGATACGCAGTATTTT.

Of note for this clonotype: Possible read error: a much larger clone is one base away. The genes are TRBV4-2 and TRBJ2-7; D ambiguous. The CDR3 is made up of 15 amino acids. Germline V gene lookup returns CDR1 LGHNA and CDR2 YNFKEQ. V gave up 0 bases and J gave up 5 bases, with 14 bases separating them. This chain's CDR3 is CASSQELVSYHEQYF. The CDR3 DNA reads TGTGCCAGCAGCCAAGAATTGGTCAGCTACCACGAGCAGTACTTC.

This clonotype was seen a few times. This sequence joins TRBV7-6 and TRBJ2-7, with TRBD2 identical over 10 bases. Germline V CDR1 and CDR2: SGHVS, FNYEAQ. Trimming removed 6 bases from V and 7 bases from J; junction bases left unmatched: 12. The CDR3 sequence is 15 residues long. The CDR3 sequence: CASSRTSGPTGEQYF. As DNA, the CDR3 is TGTGCCAGCAGTCGGACTAGCGGACCCACCGGGGAGCAGTACTTC.

This clonotype has a count of ten or more. The V and J genes are TRBV5-5 and TRBJ2-4; TRBD1 is a possible D gene (6 bases). The CDR3 is 15 amino acids. Trimming cost V 0 bases and J 9 bases, with 16 bases left between them. In germline, CDR1 is SGHKS, CDR2 YYEKEE (reference sequence). The CDR3 DNA follows: TGTGCCAGCAGCTTGGAGGGGGTTGCCAAAGTCATTCAGTACTTC. Its protein product is CASSLEGVAKVIQYF.

The CDR3 spells CASSLTGKGNQPQHF. The CDR3 DNA reads as TGTGCCAGCAGCTTGACAGGGAAGGGCAATCAGCCCCAGCATTTT. The chain couples TRBV2 to TRBJ1-5, with TRBD1 identical over 7 bases. V trimming: 6 bases; J trimming: 2 bases; junction bases outside the gene matches: 7. The V gene's germline CDR1 is SNHLY and CDR2 FYNNEI. The CDR3 is 15 amino acids.

This clonotype was observed many times. The genes are TRBV7-8 and TRBJ2-3; perhaps D is TRBD1 or TRBD2 (5 bases each). CDR1 is SGHVS and CDR2 is FQNEAQ in the germline V gene. V was cut by 3 bases and J by 1 base, with 14 bases left in between. This CDR3 has 16 amino acids. CDR3 residues: CASSLGDAQGTDTQYF. Written as DNA, the CDR3 is TGTGCCAGCAGCTTGGGGGACGCCCAAGGCACAGATACGCAGTATTTT.